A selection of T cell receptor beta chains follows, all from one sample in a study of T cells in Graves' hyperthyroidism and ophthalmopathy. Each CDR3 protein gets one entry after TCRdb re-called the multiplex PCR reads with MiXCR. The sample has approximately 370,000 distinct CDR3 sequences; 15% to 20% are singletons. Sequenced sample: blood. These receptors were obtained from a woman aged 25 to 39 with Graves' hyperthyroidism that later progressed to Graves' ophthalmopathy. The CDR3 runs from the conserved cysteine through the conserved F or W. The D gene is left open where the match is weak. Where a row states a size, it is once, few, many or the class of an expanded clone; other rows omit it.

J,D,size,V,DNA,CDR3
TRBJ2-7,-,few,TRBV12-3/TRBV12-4,TGTGCCAGCAGCCTCGGGTTGGGGGCCTACGAGCAGTACTTC,CASSLGLGAYEQYF
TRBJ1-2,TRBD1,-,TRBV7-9,TGTGCCAGCAGCTCGGGACAGGGGGCTTACCTGGATGGCTACACCTTC,CASSSGQGAYLDGYTF
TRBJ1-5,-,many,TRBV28,TGTGCCAGCAGCTTATCCGGCCGATACAGCGGCAATCAGCCCCAGCATTTT,CASSLSGRYSGNQPQHF
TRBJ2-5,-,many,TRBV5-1,TGCGCCAGCAGCCCCCGACAGCAAGAGACCCAGTACTTC,CASSPRQQETQYF
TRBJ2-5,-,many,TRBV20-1,TGCAGTGCTAGATTCTGGGAGTCAGAGACCCAGTACTTC,CSARFWESETQYF
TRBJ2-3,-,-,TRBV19,TGTGCCAGTCGCCAGCAGTCTAGCACAGATACGCAGTATTTT,CASRQQSSTDTQYF
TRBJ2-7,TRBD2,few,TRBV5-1,TGCGCCAGCAGCTTGGGCAGGGGGACTAGCGGGAGGGACTACGAGCAGTACTTC,CASSLGRGTSGRDYEQYF
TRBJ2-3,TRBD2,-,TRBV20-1,TGCAGTGCTAGAGAGGGCCGGAGGGCTAGCGGGAGAACAGATACGCAGTATTTT,CSAREGRRASGRTDTQYF
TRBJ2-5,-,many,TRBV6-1,TGTGCCAGCCATGGACAGGGAGGGAAGACCCAGTACTTC,CASHGQGGKTQYF
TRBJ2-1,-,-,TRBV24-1,TGTGCCACCAGTGATTGGCAAGCAGGGTATGAGCAGTTCTTC,CATSDWQAGYEQFF
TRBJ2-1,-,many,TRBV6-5,TGTGCCAGCAGTTACGGCGGAAGCTCCTACAATGAGCAGTTCTTC,CASSYGGSSYNEQFF
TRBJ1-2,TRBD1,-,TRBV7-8,TGTGCCAGCAGCTTAGCCCTGGACAGGGCGTCTGGCTACACCTTC,CASSLALDRASGYTF
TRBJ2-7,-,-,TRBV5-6,TGTGCCAGCAGCTTGAATGGGGGTTCTTTCTACGAGCAGTACTTC,CASSLNGGSFYEQYF
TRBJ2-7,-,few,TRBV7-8,TGTGCCAGCAGCTTAACTTTTTTAGGACAGTCGGATCGCCCGCAGTACTTC,CASSLTFLGQSDRPQYF
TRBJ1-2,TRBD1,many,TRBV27,TGTGCCACCTTCAACCGCCAGGACAGGGGCTACTATGGCTACACCTTC,CATFNRQDRGYYGYTF
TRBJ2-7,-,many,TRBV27,TGTGCCAGCAGTTTCGACGGTGGGGCCGAGCAGTACTTC,CASSFDGGAEQYF
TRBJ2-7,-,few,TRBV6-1,TGTGCCAGCAGCCAGCGATCCATCAGGATGGACGAGCAGTACTTC,CASSQRSIRMDEQYF
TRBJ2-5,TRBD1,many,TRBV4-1,TGCGCCAGCAGCCACGTAGGGACAGCACAAGAGACCCAGTACTTC,CASSHVGTAQETQYF
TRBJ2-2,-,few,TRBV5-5,TGTGCCAGCAGCTACTATGTACAGTGGACCGGGGAGCTGTTTTTT,CASSYYVQWTGELFF
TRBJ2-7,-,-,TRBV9,TGTGCCAGCAGCCCCACCGGTCGGGTTACCTACGAGCAGTACTTC,CASSPTGRVTYEQYF
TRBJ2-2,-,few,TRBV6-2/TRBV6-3,TGTGCCAGCAGTCCGGCGAGAGGGGGTACCGGGGAGCTGTTTTTT,CASSPARGGTGELFF
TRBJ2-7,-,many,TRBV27,TGTGCCAGCAGTACACTTGACGGGGACGGATATAACATTTACGAGCAGTACTTC,CASSTLDGDGYNIYEQYF
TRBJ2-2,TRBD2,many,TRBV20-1,TGCAGTGCTAGAGATGTCCGGGGGGGGACCGGGGAGCTGTTTTTT,CSARDVRGGTGELFF
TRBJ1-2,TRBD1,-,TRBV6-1,TGTGCCAGCAGTGAACCGGAGTGGGACAGGGGGTATGGCTACACCTTC,CASSEPEWDRGYGYTF
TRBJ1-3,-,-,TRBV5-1,TGCGCCAGCAGCTTGGAGGCGGGGACGTCTGGAAACACCATATATTTT,CASSLEAGTSGNTIYF
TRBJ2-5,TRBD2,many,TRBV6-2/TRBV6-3,TGTGCCAGCAGTCACCGGGTAGCGGGGGGCTGGTACCAAGAGACCCAGTACTTC,CASSHRVAGGWYQETQYF
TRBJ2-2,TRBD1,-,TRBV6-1,TGTGCCAGCAGTATGGGACAGACGAACACCGGGGAGCTGTTTTTT,CASSMGQTNTGELFF
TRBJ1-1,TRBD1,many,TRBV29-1,TGCAGCGTTGAAGATGGTAGGACAGGGCATGGGGCAATGAACACTGAAGCTTTCTTT,CSVEDGRTGHGAMNTEAFF
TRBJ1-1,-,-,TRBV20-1,TGCAGTGCCCAGGAGGGGGGTACTGAAGCTTTCTTT,CSAQEGGTEAFF
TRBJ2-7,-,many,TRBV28,TGTGCCAGCAGTCTGACAGGCTATTCCTACGAGCAGTACTTC,CASSLTGYSYEQYF
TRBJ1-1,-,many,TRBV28,TGTGCCAGCAGTACGACCACTGAAGCTTTCTTT,CASSTTTEAFF
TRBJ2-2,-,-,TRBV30,TGTGCCTGGCGTAGGGGGTACACCGGGGAGCTGTTTTTT,CAWRRGYTGELFF
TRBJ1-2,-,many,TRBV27,TGTGCCAGCAGTTTATCGCCGGAGTTAAGCTACACCTTC,CASSLSPELSYTF
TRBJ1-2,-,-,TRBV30,TGTGCCTGGATCAAGAGCAGTGCTAACTATGGCTACACCTTC,CAWIKSSANYGYTF
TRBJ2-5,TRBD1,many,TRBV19,TGTGCCAGTAGTAGGACAGGGGCGACCCAAGAGACCCAGTACTTC,CASSRTGATQETQYF
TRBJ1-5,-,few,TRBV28,TGTGCCAGCAGTGGCCCGGGGAGTCCGCCCCAGCATTTT,CASSGPGSPPQHF
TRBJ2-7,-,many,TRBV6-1,TGTGCCAGCAGTGAGCGTTGGGATAGCTACGAGCAGTACTTC,CASSERWDSYEQYF
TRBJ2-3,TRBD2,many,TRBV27,TGTGCCAGCAGTTCCTTAGCGGGGGGGATGACAGATACGCAGTATTTT,CASSSLAGGMTDTQYF
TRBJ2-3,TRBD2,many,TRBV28,TGTGCCAGCAGCTACACTAGCGGGGACCGCACAGATACGCAGTATTTT,CASSYTSGDRTDTQYF
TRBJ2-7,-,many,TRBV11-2,TGTGCCAGCAGCCTGCATGGCGGCGAGCAGTACTTC,CASSLHGGEQYF
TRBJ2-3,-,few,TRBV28,TGTGCCAGCAACTCCGGGACTCTCCGGACAGATACGCAGTATTTT,CASNSGTLRTDTQYF
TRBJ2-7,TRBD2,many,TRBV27,TGTGCCAGCAGTTTTCGCGGGGGGAACTCCTACGAGCAGTACTTC,CASSFRGGNSYEQYF
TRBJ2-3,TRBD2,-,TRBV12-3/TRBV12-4,TGTGCCAGCAATCCTAGCGGGAGGGCCGGAGATACGCAGTATTTT,CASNPSGRAGDTQYF
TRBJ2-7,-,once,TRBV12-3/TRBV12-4,TGTGCCAGCAGTCGGTCCGGAGGCACCTACGAGCAGTACTTC,CASSRSGGTYEQYF
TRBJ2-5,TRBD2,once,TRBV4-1,TGCGCCAGCAGCCGGTACGGGACTAGCGGGGGGGCACGAGAGACCCAGTACTTC,CASSRYGTSGGARETQYF
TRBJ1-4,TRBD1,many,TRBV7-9,TGTGCCAGCAGCTCCTCCCGACAGGGGGTAGCTAATGAAAAACTGTTTTTT,CASSSSRQGVANEKLFF
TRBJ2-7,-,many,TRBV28,TGTGCCAGCCACGGGACACCTAACTACGAGCAGTACTTC,CASHGTPNYEQYF
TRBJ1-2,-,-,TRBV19,TGTGCCAGTAGTATAGGACCAGCTAACTATGGCTACACCTTC,CASSIGPANYGYTF
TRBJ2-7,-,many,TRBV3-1,TGTGCCAGCAGCCAAGATTACGGGGAGCAGTACTTC,CASSQDYGEQYF
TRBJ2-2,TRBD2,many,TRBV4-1,TGCGCCAGCAGCCAAGTCTCTGGACTAGCGACCGGGGAGCTGTTTTTT,CASSQVSGLATGELFF
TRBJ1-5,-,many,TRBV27,TGTGCCAGCAGTTTAGCGGGTAATCAGCCCCAGCATTTT,CASSLAGNQPQHF
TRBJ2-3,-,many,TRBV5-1,TGCGCCAGCAGCTTGGGCCCAGAAAGCACAGATACGCAGTATTTT,CASSLGPESTDTQYF
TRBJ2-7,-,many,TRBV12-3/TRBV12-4,TGTGCCAGCAGTTTTTTATTCGAGTACGAGCAGTACTTC,CASSFLFEYEQYF
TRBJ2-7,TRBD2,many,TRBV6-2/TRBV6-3,TGTGCCAGCAGTTACCTAGCGGGAGAGGGCTACGAGCAGTACTTC,CASSYLAGEGYEQYF
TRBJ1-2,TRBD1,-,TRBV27,TGTGCCAGCAGTTTAGGACAGGGCCTCGTCTATGGCTACACCTTC,CASSLGQGLVYGYTF
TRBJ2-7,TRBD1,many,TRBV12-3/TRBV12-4,TGTGCCAGCAGCCGGCGGGACAGGGAATACGAGCAGTACTTC,CASSRRDREYEQYF
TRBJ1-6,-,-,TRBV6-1,TGTGCCAGCAGTGAGGTAGGAGGATGGCCCCCCCTCCACTTT,CASSEVGGWPPLHF
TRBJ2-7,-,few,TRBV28,TGTGCCAGCAGTTCTCGGGGCCGAGTCGGGGGATACGAGCAGTACTTC,CASSSRGRVGGYEQYF
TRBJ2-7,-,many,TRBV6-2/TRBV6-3,TGTGCCAGCAGTTACCGGACAGTCGAGCAGTACTTC,CASSYRTVEQYF